The 28 T cell receptor beta chains presented below share a single source sample, sequenced in a study of cytomegalovirus exposure and HLA in healthy donors. PCR employed 60 Vbeta and 13 Jbeta primers. Measured with immunoSEQ multiplex PCR; TCRdb has only the in-frame clones, and not every one. The table for this sample gives about 77,000 clones. Specimen: PBMCs. These receptors all stem from a man aged 50 to 59 in good health and CMV-seropositive.

The chain uses TRBV6-5 and TRBJ1-4; no firm D call. Germline loops: CDR1 MNHEY, CDR2 SVGAGI. The CDR3 spans 13 residues. V was trimmed by 7 bases and J by 8 bases, leaving 14 bases between them. DNA of the CDR3: TGTGCCAGCACTACTACTCGAGGAGAAAAACTGTTTTTT. Translation gives CASTTTRGEKLFF.

The chain is built from TRBV18 and TRBJ2-1, with 9 bases matching TRBD2. V was clipped by 5 bases and J by 4 bases; unmatched bases: 9. Germline V gene lookup returns CDR1 KGHSH and CDR2 LQKENI. The CDR3 extends over 16 amino acids. The DNA of the CDR3 is TGTGCCAGCTCAGCGAACCTAGCGGGACTTTACAATGAGCAGTTCTTC. Its protein product is CASSANLAGLYNEQFF.

The J gene is TRBJ1-5, the V gene TRBV28; D gene unclear. V lost 5 bases, J lost 4 bases, and 12 bases lay in between. CDR3 length: 14 residues. Germline-derived CDR1 and CDR2 are MDHEN and SYDVKM. DNA of the CDR3: TGTGCCAGCAGTATGACATTTCAGAATCAGCCCCAGCATTTT. Its protein is CASSMTFQNQPQHF. Full variable domain (outside the CDR3, taken from reference TRBV28 and TRBJ1-5): DVKVTQSSRYLVKRTGEKVFLECVQDMDHENMFWYRQDPGLGLRLIYFSYDVKMKEKGDIPEGYSVSREKKERFSLILESASTNQTSMYLCASSMTFQNQPQHFGDGTRLSIL.

The V call is TRBV28, the J call TRBJ1-5; 8 nucleotides agree with TRBD1. The CDR3 covers 14 residues. The V gene end was trimmed by 8 bases and the J gene end by 6 bases; junction bases not matched to a gene: 9. CDR1 is MDHEN, CDR2 SYDVKM, per germline. The CDR3: CASQTQGARQPQHF. The CDR3 nucleotides read TGTGCCAGCCAGACTCAGGGGGCCCGTCAGCCCCAGCATTTT.

The V call is TRBV6-4, the J call TRBJ2-3, with a possible D match to TRBD2 (5 bases). The CDR3 has 13 amino acids. Germline CDR1 MRHNA, CDR2 SNTAGT. V gave up 8 bases and J gave up 5 bases, with 14 bases separating them. CDR3 nucleotides: TGTGCCAGCGCTAGAAGCCGGGGAGATACGCAGTATTTT. It encodes CASARSRGDTQYF.

The chain links TRBV6-5 to TRBJ1-1, with D tentatively TRBD1 (5 bases). V was pared by 2 bases and J by 4 bases, with 14 bases between. Per the germline V gene, CDR1 is MNHEY and CDR2 is SVGAGI. The CDR3 runs 15 residues. The CDR3 nucleotides are TGTGCCAGCAGTTACGGGGATTTGGGGCTCACTGAAGCTTTCTTT. Its translation: CASSYGDLGLTEAFF.

The CDR3, as DNA: TGTGCCAGCATCTTAGGACAGGGTAGGGGAGCTTTCTTT. This sequence encodes CASILGQGRGAFF. The chain couples TRBV6-1 to TRBJ1-1; 8 bases are shared with TRBD1. V lost 7 bases to trimming and J lost 10 bases; unmatched junction nucleotides: 11. This CDR3 is 13 amino acids long. Germline CDR1 and CDR2: MNHNS and SASEGT.

The chain combines TRBV6-1 with TRBJ1-1; a possible D gene is TRBD1 (5 bases). CDR3 length equals 13 residues. The germline V gene encodes CDR1 MNHNS and CDR2 SASEGT. Trimming cost V 7 bases and J 1 base, with 10 bases left between them. CDR3 sequence: CASTYGQNTEAFF. The CDR3 DNA reads TGTGCCAGCACCTACGGACAGAACACTGAAGCTTTCTTT.

The chain employs TRBV10-2 and TRBJ2-5; TRBD2 aligns across 7 bases. The junction had 8 bases not matched to a gene; V was cut back by 6 bases and J by 1 base. The CDR3 has 15 amino acids. Germline V gene data show CDR1 as WSHSY and CDR2 as SAAADI. The CDR3 loop reads CASSPSGVSQETQYF. CDR3 nucleotides: TGCGCCAGCAGCCCCAGCGGGGTGAGCCAAGAGACCCAGTACTTC.

The J gene is TRBJ1-6, the V gene TRBV7-3; 7 bases match TRBD1. Germline V gene sequence: CDR1 SGHTA, CDR2 FQGTGA. CDR3 length: 15 amino acids. The J segment lost 9 bases and the V segment lost 5 bases, leaving 10 bases of the junction unmatched. The CDR3 loop is CASSEGAVSTSPLHF. The CDR3 DNA is TGTGCCAGCAGCGAGGGGGCGGTTTCCACTTCACCCCTCCACTTT.

The J gene is TRBJ2-5, the V gene TRBV7-2, with 12 bases matching TRBD1. The junction had 4 bases not matched to a gene; V was cut back by 3 bases and J by 5 bases. The CDR3 has 15 amino acids. CDR1 is SGHTA, CDR2 FQGNSA, per germline. CDR3 amino acids: CASSLSGQGAETQYF. CDR3 coding DNA: TGTGCCAGCAGCTTGTCGGGACAGGGGGCGGAGACCCAGTACTTC.

This chain links TRBV6-1 with TRBJ1-3; D is ambiguous. Trimming left V 6 bases short and J 0 bases short, with 6 bases between. The CDR3 consists of 13 residues. Germline CDR1 is MNHNS and CDR2 is SASEGT. The CDR3 DNA sequence: TGTGCCAGCAGCACAGCCTCTGGAAACACCATATATTTT. This translates into CASSTASGNTIYF.

The chain recombines TRBV2 with TRBJ1-2, with 7 bases fitting TRBD1. The CDR3 totals 14 residues. V was pared by 6 bases and J by 4 bases, with 8 bases of the junction left unmatched. Germline CDR1 and CDR2: SNHLY and FYNNEI. This chain's CDR3 is CASRGTERTYGYTF. CDR3 DNA sequence: TGTGCCAGCAGGGGGACAGAGCGAACCTATGGCTACACCTTC.

The rearrangement links TRBV14 to TRBJ2-2, with 7 bases fitting TRBD1. Germline V gene sequence: CDR1 SGHDN, CDR2 FVKESK. CDR3 size: 15 residues. V lost 7 bases and J lost 4; bases outside the gene matches: 9. CDR3 sequence (DNA): TGTGCCAGCACCAAGACAGGGACGGGCACCGGGGAGCTGTTTTTT. This codes for CASTKTGTGTGELFF. Variable domain in full (rest from reference TRBV14 and TRBJ2-2): EAGVTQFPSHSVIEKGQTVTLRCDPISGHDNLYWYRRVMGKEIKFLLHFVKESKQDESGMPNNRFLAERTGGTYSTLKVQPAELEDSGVYFCASTKTGTGTGELFFGEGSRLTVL.

The chain's CDR3 is CSVEEGGRRSSYNEQFF. CDR3 nucleotides: TGCAGCGTTGAAGAAGGGGGTCGGAGGAGCTCCTACAATGAGCAGTTCTTC. V and J are TRBV29-1 and TRBJ2-1, with D tentatively TRBD1 (6 bases). The CDR3 totals 17 residues. V dropped 0 bases and J dropped 0 bases, with 15 bases sitting between them. The germline gives CDR1 SQVTM, CDR2 ANQGSEA.

The rearrangement uses TRBV7-9 and TRBJ2-1, with a tentative D call TRBD1 (6 bases). The CDR3 is 15 residues long. CDR1 is SEHNR, CDR2 FQNEAQ, per germline (reference sequence). The ends were cut back, 0 bases at V and 3 bases at J, with 9 bases in the middle. The CDR3 DNA reads as TGTGCCAGCAGCTTAGCGGGGGCCTTCTACAATGAGCAGTTCTTC. It encodes CASSLAGAFYNEQFF.

The rearrangement links TRBV6-9 to TRBJ2-3, with a weak D call TRBD2 (5 bases). This CDR3 is 12 amino acids long. Looked up from germline, CDR1 is MNHGY and CDR2 is SVAAGI. V shed 4 bases and J shed 4 bases, with 6 bases lying between them. CDR3 nucleotide sequence: TGTGCCAGCAGTTGGAGGCCAGATACGCAGTATTTT. Amino acid sequence: CASSWRPDTQYF.

The V and J genes are TRBV6-6 and TRBJ1-6; possible D gene TRBD1, 6 bases. CDR1 MNHNY and CDR2 SVGAGI come from the germline V gene (reference sequence). V was clipped by 7 bases and J by 7 bases, with 17 bases between them. The CDR3 runs 15 residues. CDR3 region: CASTSRDNRNSPLHF. DNA for the CDR3: TGTGCCAGCACCTCCCGGGACAATCGCAATTCACCCCTCCACTTT.

This chain connects TRBV7-8 to TRBJ1-6; a possible D gene is TRBD1 (6 bases). Germline V gene lookup returns CDR1 SGHVS and CDR2 FQNEAQ. The V and J ends lost 0 bases and 9 bases respectively, with 12 bases between them. The CDR3 extends over 15 amino acids. CDR3 in amino acids: CASSLAGQGSSPLHF. Written as DNA, the CDR3 is TGTGCCAGCAGCTTAGCGGGGCAGGGGTCTTCACCCCTCCACTTT.

The CDR3 DNA reads as TGCGCCAGCAGCTTAGACAATTTATTCACTGAAGCTTTCTTT. Translating gives CASSLDNLFTEAFF. The chain has TRBV5-1 and TRBJ1-1; D call uncertain. Per germline, CDR1 SGHRS and CDR2 YFSETQ. With 2 bases removed from V and 4 bases from J, the gap between germline ends came to 12 bases. This CDR3 has 14 residues.

The chain has TRBV18 and TRBJ1-1, with D tentatively TRBD1 (6 bases). CDR1 is KGHSH and CDR2 is LQKENI in the germline V gene. This CDR3 comprises 14 residues. V lost 4 bases to trimming and J lost 5 bases, with 14 bases between them. CDR3 loop: CASSQAGARTEAFF. In nucleotides, the CDR3 is TGTGCCAGCTCACAAGCAGGGGCGAGGACTGAAGCTTTCTTT.

Considering frequency, this clone is medium-sized. The chain employs TRBV2 and TRBJ1-1; possibly TRBD1 for D (6 bases). This CDR3 spans 12 amino acids. V lost 10 bases and J 3 bases, leaving 12 bases between the germline ends. Per germline, CDR1 SNHLY and CDR2 FYNNEI. In nucleotides, the CDR3 is TGTGCCATCGGGGGGCCCTACACTGAAGCTTTCTTT. Translating gives CAIGGPYTEAFF.

This chain joins TRBV7-9 and TRBJ1-1; tentative D call: TRBD1 (5 bases). The germline CDR1 and CDR2 sequences are SEHNR and FQNEAQ (reference sequence). The CDR3 has 15 amino acids. The V and J ends lost 1 base and 7 bases respectively, with 16 bases between them. CDR3 amino acids: CASSLGGDVSFEAFF. CDR3 nucleotide sequence: TGTGCCAGCAGCTTAGGGGGGGATGTTTCCTTTGAAGCTTTCTTT. Combining the CDR3 with reference TRBV7-9 and TRBJ1-1 gives the whole variable domain DTGVSQNPRHKITKRGQNVTFRCDPISEHNRLYWYRQTLGQGPEFLTYFQNEAQLEKSRLLSDRFSAERPKGSFSTLEIQRTEQGDSAMYLCASSLGGDVSFEAFFGQGTRLTVV.

The chain couples TRBV7-2 to TRBJ2-5, with 10 bases that match TRBD1. J gave up 5 bases and V 5 bases, and 8 bases lay outside the gene matches. The CDR3 is 15 residues long. The V gene's germline CDR1 is SGHTA and CDR2 FQGNSA. CDR3 sequence reads: CASSASGTGAETQYF. In nucleotides, the CDR3 is TGTGCCAGCAGCGCATCCGGGACAGGGGCCGAGACCCAGTACTTC.

The rearrangement links TRBV30 to TRBJ2-3; TRBD2 is a possible D gene (5 bases). Deletions cut 7 bases from V and 6 bases from J, with 14 bases between. The CDR3 is 12 residues long. Germline assignment: CDR1 GTSNPN and CDR2 SVGIG (reference sequence). The CDR3 sequence: CAFGLTEDTQYF. The CDR3 DNA follows: TGTGCCTTTGGACTGACGGAGGATACGCAGTATTTT.

The chain employs TRBV19 and TRBJ2-3, with D possibly matching TRBD2 (5 bases). CDR3 length: 15 amino acids. The ends were cut back, 5 bases at V and 6 bases at J, with 18 bases in the middle. From germline, CDR1 is LNHDA and CDR2 SQIVND (reference sequence). The CDR3: CASSSGLGLGDTQYF. CDR3 sequence (DNA): TGTGCCAGTAGTTCCGGACTGGGCCTTGGGGATACGCAGTATTTT.

This chain connects TRBV6-5 to TRBJ2-6; no definite D call. The CDR3 spans 13 residues. V was pared by 8 bases and J by 0 bases, with 5 bases between. Germline V CDR1 and CDR2: MNHEY, SVGAGI. Here the CDR3 DNA reads TGTGCCAGCCAGCGCTCTGGGGCCAACGTCCTGACTTTC. Its translation: CASQRSGANVLTF.

The chain carries TRBV5-6 and TRBJ2-3, with D tentatively TRBD1 (7 bases). Looked up from germline, CDR1 is SGHDT and CDR2 is YYEEEE. The CDR3 is made up of 18 amino acids. Trimming removed 4 bases from V and 6 bases from J, with 27 bases in between. The CDR3 DNA sequence: TGTGCCAGCAGCCCCATATTGGCGACAGGGAGGTCGGTGGATACGCAGTATTTT. This sequence encodes CASSPILATGRSVDTQYF.